Presented here are 5 T cell receptor beta chains from one specimen sequenced in a study of cytomegalovirus exposure and HLA in healthy donors. Primers: 60 Vbeta forward and 13 Jbeta reverse. Sequenced by immunoSEQ multiplex PCR; TCRdb stores in-frame clones only, minus some. The data show 200,000 to 250,000 clones, approximately 80% seen once. Sequenced sample: PBMCs. The receptors originated from a girl between 10 and 17 years old in good health and CMV-seronegative.

The V and J genes are TRBV28 and TRBJ2-7, with 14 nucleotides matching TRBD2. The CDR3 contains 12 residues. Germline V gives CDR1 MDHEN, CDR2 SYDVKM. As DNA, the CDR3 is TGTGCCAGCAGTACTCCGGGACTAGCGGGAGCGGTC. Its translation: CASSTPGLAGAV.

Regarding this clone: The same CDR3 also results from other DNA sequences found in this sample. J is TRBJ1-1 and V is TRBV30; TRBD1 is a possible D gene (5 bases). The germline CDR1 and CDR2 sequences are GTSNPN and SVGIG (reference sequence). The CDR3 has 13 amino acids. Between the trimmed V and J ends, which lost 2 bases and 0 bases, there was a span of 7 bases. CDR3 amino acids: CAWSPGLNTEAFF. CDR3 coding DNA: TGTGCCTGGAGTCCAGGGCTGAACACTGAAGCTTTCTTT.

Regarding this clone: At one of its ends the junction is not consistent with the germline gene, which may arise from a read error. The chain has TRBV7-9 and TRBJ1-3, with unresolved D. Germline assignment: CDR1 SEHNR and CDR2 FQNEAQ (reference sequence). The CDR3 spans 17 residues. The CDR3 is CSSSLGQVPFSGNTIYF. CDR3 nucleotide sequence: TGTTCCAGCAGCTTAGGCCAGGTCCCCTTCTCTGGAAACACCATATATTTT.

This clone has a single count. J is TRBJ2-1 and V is TRBV11-2, with D maybe TRBD2 (5 bases). V gave up 1 base and J gave up 11 bases, with 9 bases separating them. This CDR3 region has 12 residues. CDR1 and CDR2 from the germline V gene are SGHAT and FQNNGV. The CDR3 is CASSLGGGKQFF. The DNA for the CDR3 is TGTGCCAGCAGCTTAGGAGGAGGAAAGCAGTTCTTC. The variable domain in full, completed from reference TRBV11-2 and TRBJ2-1, reads EAGVAQSPRYKIIEKRQSVAFWCNPISGHATLYWYQQILGQGPKLLIQFQNNGVVDDSQLPKDRFSAERLKGVDSTLKIQPAKLEDSAVYLCASSLGGGKQFFGPGTRLTVL.

This clone was seen a single time. J is TRBJ1-2 and V is TRBV15; TRBD1 might be the D (6 bases). Germline V gene lookup returns CDR1 LNHNV and CDR2 YYDKDF (reference sequence). This CDR3 has 16 amino acids. Trimming shortened V by 0 bases and J by 4 bases, and 15 bases separated the two germline ends. CDR3 sequence reads: CATSRDLNRAGYGYTF. The CDR3 coding sequence is TGTGCCACCAGCAGAGATCTCAACAGGGCGGGCTATGGCTACACCTTC.